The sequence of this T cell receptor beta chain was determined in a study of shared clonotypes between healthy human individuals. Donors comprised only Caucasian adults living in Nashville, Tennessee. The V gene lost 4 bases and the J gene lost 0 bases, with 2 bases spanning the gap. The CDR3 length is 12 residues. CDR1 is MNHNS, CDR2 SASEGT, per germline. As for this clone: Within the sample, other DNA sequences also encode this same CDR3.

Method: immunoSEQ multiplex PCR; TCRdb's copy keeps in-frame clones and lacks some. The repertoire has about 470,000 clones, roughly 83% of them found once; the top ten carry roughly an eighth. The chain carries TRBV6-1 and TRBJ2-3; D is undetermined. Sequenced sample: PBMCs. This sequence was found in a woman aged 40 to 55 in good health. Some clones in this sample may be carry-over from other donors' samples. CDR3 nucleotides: TGTGCCAGCAGTGGGAGCACAGATACGCAGTATTTT. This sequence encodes CASSGSTDTQYF.